These 11 T cell receptor beta chains came from one sample sequenced in a study of cytomegalovirus exposure and HLA in healthy donors. The PCR employed 60 Vbeta primers together with 13 Jbeta primers. Clones were sequenced by immunoSEQ multiplex PCR, and TCRdb holds only the in-frame ones, with some missing. The sample has 150,000 to 200,000 clones, about 80% seen once. The sample taken for sequencing was PBMCs. The receptors come from a man aged 60-69 years in good health and CMV-seronegative.

This clone was detected only once. V and J are TRBV5-4 and TRBJ2-3; 11 nucleotides line up with TRBD2. V trimming: 3 bases; J trimming: 7 bases; junction bases outside the gene matches: 7. The CDR3 sequence is 15 residues long. Germline V gene sequence: CDR1 SGHNT, CDR2 YYREEE (reference sequence). The CDR3 bases are TGTGCCAGCAGCTCTAGCGGGAGGCCCAGCCATACGCAGTATTTT. Amino acids: CASSSSGRPSHTQYF.

CDR3 residues: CASSLDRANYGYTF. The CDR3 bases are TGCGCCAGCAGCTTGGACAGAGCTAACTATGGCTACACCTTC. The V and J genes are TRBV5-1 and TRBJ1-2; D not resolved. From germline, CDR1 is SGHRS and CDR2 YFSETQ. The CDR3 totals 14 residues. Trimming removed 0 bases from V and 0 bases from J, with 6 bases in between.

Points on this clone: At one end the junction does not follow the germline gene, possibly because of a read error. This rearrangement joins TRBV9 to TRBJ1-5, with TRBD1 matching 8 bases. The CDR3 is 14 residues long. CDR1 and CDR2 (germline): SGDLS, YYNGEE. In DNA, the CDR3 is TGTGCCAGCAGCCTAGGACAGGGCGATCAGCCCCAGAATTTT. Translated: CASSLGQGDQPQNF.

This chain connects TRBV4-1 to TRBJ1-6; tentatively, D is TRBD1 (6 bases). The ends were cut back, 3 bases at V and 10 bases at J, with 22 bases in the middle. Germline CDR1 and CDR2: MGHRA and YSYEKL. The CDR3 totals 17 residues. CDR3 nucleotides: TGCGCCAGCAGCCACGCCTCAGGGGTCTCGCCCCCCTCACCCCTCCACTTT. This gives the protein CASSHASGVSPPSPLHF.

The rearrangement uses TRBV9 and TRBJ1-1; no definite D call. The CDR3 length is 14 residues. V gave up 0 bases and J gave up 2 bases, with 8 bases separating them. Germline values: CDR1 SGDLS, CDR2 YYNGEE. CDR3 residues: CASSVERHNTEAFF. The DNA of the CDR3 is TGTGCCAGCAGCGTAGAAAGACATAACACTGAAGCTTTCTTT.

The table lists this clone with a few counts. The chain couples TRBV19 to TRBJ1-3; D is possibly TRBD1 (5 bases). Per the germline V gene, CDR1 is LNHDA and CDR2 is SQIVND (reference sequence). CDR3 length: 16 amino acids. The V and J ends lost 6 bases and 2 bases respectively, with 17 bases between them. CDR3 nucleotide sequence: TGTGCCAGTAGGGTAAGGGGCTCCGAGACTGGAAACACCATATATTTT. Residues: CASRVRGSETGNTIYF.

This chain joins TRBV5-6 and TRBJ1-2; 7 nucleotides align to TRBD1. CDR1 and CDR2 from the germline V gene are SGHDT and YYEEEE. With 0 bases clipped from V and 4 bases from J, the junction kept 3 bases outside the gene matches. The CDR3 runs 14 residues. The CDR3 DNA reads TGTGCCAGCAGCTTGGTTTCAGGGGGCTATGGCTACACCTTC. Residues: CASSLVSGGYGYTF. Filled out from reference TRBV5-6 and TRBJ1-2, the complete variable domain reads DAGVTQSPTHLIKTRGQQVTLRCSPKSGHDTVSWYQQALGQGPQFIFQYYEEEERQRGNFPDRFSGHQFPNYSSELNVNALLLGDSALYLCASSLVSGGYGYTFGSGTRLTVV.

The chain joins TRBV20-1 to TRBJ2-5; D call uncertain. The CDR3 runs 11 residues. The germline gives CDR1 DFQATT, CDR2 SNEGSKA (reference sequence). With 5 bases removed from V and 9 bases from J, the gap between germline ends came to 13 bases. CDR3 nucleotide sequence: TGCAGTGCTCTCCTAATCGACTCCCAGTACTTC. Translation: CSALLIDSQYF.

This clone was counted a few times. The chain links TRBV2 to TRBJ1-6; 7 bases agree with TRBD1. Trimming removed 9 bases from V and 9 bases from J; junction bases left unmatched: 11. The germline V gene has CDR1 SNHLY and CDR2 FYNNEI. The CDR3 is 14 residues long. The CDR3 reads CASGMSTGLSPLHF. As DNA, the CDR3 is TGTGCCAGTGGGATGTCGACAGGGCTTTCACCCCTCCACTTT.

The chain is built from TRBV25-1 and TRBJ2-7, with a tentative D call TRBD2 (5 bases). Germline V gene lookup returns CDR1 MGHDK and CDR2 SYGVNS. The CDR3 is made up of 14 amino acids. The V and J ends lost 1 base and 3 bases respectively, with 10 bases between them. In nucleotides, the CDR3 is TGTGCCAGCAGTGAATTCCCTGAGGGCTACGAGCAGTACTTC. This sequence encodes CASSEFPEGYEQYF.

This clone was picked up one time. This sequence joins TRBV15 and TRBJ2-2; 8 nucleotides agree with TRBD1. The junction had 1 base not matched to a gene; V was cut back by 0 bases and J by 4 bases. CDR1 and CDR2 (germline): LNHNV, YYDKDF (reference sequence). The CDR3 is made up of 15 amino acids. As DNA, the CDR3 is TGTGCCACCAGCAGAGACGACAGGGGCACCGGGGAGCTGTTTTTT. The encoded protein is CATSRDDRGTGELFF.